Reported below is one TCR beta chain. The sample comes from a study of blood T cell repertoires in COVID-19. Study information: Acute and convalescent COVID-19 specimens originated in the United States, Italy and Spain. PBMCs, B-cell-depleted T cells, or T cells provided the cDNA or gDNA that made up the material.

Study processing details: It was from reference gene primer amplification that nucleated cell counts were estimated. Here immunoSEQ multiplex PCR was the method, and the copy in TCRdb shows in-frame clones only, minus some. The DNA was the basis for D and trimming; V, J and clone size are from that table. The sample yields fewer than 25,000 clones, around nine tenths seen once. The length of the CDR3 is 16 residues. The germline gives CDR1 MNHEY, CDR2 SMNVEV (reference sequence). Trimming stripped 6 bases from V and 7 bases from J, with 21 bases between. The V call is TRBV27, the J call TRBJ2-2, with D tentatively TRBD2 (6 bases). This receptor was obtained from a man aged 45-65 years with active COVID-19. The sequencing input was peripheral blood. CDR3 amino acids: CASRLRDSELGGELFF. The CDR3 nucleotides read TGTGCCAGCAGACTCCGGGACTCAGAGCTCGGCGGGGAGCTGTTTTTT.